The clone carrying this T cell receptor (beta chain) was detected only a few times. Antigen specificity is unknown. The CDR3 consists of 18 residues. The V and J ends lost 4 bases and 3 bases respectively, with 25 bases between them. The V gene's germline CDR1 is ENHRY and CDR2 SYGVKD. The source of the sample is a study of T-cell memory formation after mild COVID-19. Findings and limits, study-wide: Clones that contracted from day 15 to 85 had balanced CD4/CD8; later expanders were CD4+ biased.

A single record per CDR3 protein comes from TCRdb applying MiXCR to the 5' RACE reads. This sample has roughly 580,000 distinct CDR3 sequences, with approximately 19% found just once. The specimen was PBMCs or a T cell subset sorted from them (not recorded which). J is TRBJ2-7 and V is TRBV10-3; D may correspond to TRBD1 or TRBD2 (7 bases each). The sequence came from an adult woman who had mild COVID-19 (a few samples of this study predate the infection). Cell type and time point are not known. CDR3 sequence reads: CAISGLGGGTADNYEQYF. In DNA, the CDR3 is TGTGCCATCAGTGGACTCGGGGGAGGGACAGCAGATAACTACGAGCAGTACTTC.